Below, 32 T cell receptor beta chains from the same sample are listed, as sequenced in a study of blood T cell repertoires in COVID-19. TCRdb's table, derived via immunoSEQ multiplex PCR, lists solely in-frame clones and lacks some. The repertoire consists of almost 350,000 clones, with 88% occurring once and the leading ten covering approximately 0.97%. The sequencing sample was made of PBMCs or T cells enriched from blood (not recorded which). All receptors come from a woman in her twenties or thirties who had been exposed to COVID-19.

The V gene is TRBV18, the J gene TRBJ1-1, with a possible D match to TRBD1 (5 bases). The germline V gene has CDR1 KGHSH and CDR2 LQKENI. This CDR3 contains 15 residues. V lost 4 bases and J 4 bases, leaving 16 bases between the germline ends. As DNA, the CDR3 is TGTGCCAGCTCACAGTCTCAGGGAGGCGGCACTGAAGCTTTCTTT. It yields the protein CASSQSQGGGTEAFF.

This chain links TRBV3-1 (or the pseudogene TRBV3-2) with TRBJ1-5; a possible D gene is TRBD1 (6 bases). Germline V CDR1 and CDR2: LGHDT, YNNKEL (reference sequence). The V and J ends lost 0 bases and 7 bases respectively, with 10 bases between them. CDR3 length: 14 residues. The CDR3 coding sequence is TGTGCCAGCAGCCAAGATCTCGGGACACAGCCCCAGCATTTT. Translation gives CASSQDLGTQPQHF.

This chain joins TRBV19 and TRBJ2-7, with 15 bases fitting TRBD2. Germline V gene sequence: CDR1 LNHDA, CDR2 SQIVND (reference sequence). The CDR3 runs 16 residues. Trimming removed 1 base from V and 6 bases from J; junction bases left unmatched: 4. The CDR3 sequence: CASSIAGTSGRSEQYF. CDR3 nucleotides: TGTGCCAGTAGTATAGCCGGGACTAGCGGGAGGAGCGAGCAGTACTTC.

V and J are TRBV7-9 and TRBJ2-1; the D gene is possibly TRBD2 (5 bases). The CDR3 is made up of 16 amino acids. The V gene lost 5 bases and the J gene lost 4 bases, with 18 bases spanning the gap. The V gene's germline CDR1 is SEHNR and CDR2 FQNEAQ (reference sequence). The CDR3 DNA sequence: TGTGCCAGCAGCCCCCCGGGGAACCCCGAATACAATGAGCAGTTCTTC. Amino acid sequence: CASSPPGNPEYNEQFF. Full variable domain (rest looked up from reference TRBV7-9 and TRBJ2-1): DTGVSQNPRHKITKRGQNVTFRCDPISEHNRLYWYRQTLGQGPEFLTYFQNEAQLEKSRLLSDRFSAERPKGSFSTLEIQRTEQGDSAMYLCASSPPGNPEYNEQFFGPGTRLTVL.

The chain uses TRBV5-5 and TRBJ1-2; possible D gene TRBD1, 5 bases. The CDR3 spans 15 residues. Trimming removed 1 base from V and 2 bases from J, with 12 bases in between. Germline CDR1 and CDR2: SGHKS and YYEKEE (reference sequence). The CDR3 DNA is TGTGCCAGCAGCTTGACAGGCCCGCCCAACTATGGCTACACCTTC. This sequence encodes CASSLTGPPNYGYTF.

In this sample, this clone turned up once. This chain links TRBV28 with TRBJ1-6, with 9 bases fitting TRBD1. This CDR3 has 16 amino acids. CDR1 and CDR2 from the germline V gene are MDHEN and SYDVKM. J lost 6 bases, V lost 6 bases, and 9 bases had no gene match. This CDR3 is CASSPPGQGFNSPLHF. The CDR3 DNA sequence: TGTGCCAGCAGCCCACCGGGACAGGGATTTAATTCACCCCTCCACTTT.

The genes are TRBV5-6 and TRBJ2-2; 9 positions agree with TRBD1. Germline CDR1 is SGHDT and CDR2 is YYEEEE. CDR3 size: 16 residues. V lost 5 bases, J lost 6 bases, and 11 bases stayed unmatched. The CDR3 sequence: CASRSTRDRDAGELFF. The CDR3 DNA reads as TGTGCCAGCAGGTCAACCCGGGACAGGGATGCCGGGGAGCTGTTTTTT.

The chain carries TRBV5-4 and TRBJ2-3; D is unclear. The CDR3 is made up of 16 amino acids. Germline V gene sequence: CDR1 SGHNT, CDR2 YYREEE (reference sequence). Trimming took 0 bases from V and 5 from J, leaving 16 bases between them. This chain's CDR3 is CASSLELARGEDTQYF. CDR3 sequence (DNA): TGTGCCAGCAGCTTGGAACTCGCTAGAGGTGAAGATACGCAGTATTTT.

The CDR3 coding sequence is TGTGCCAGCAGCGAGGGAGGCGCCGGGGAGCTGTTTTTT. Its translation: CASSEGGAGELFF. V and J are TRBV7-3 and TRBJ2-2; maybe TRBD2 (6 bases). CDR1 and CDR2 from the germline V gene are SGHTA and FQGTGA. Trimming shortened V by 5 bases and J by 6 bases, and 10 bases separated the two germline ends. There are 13 residues in the CDR3. The whole variable domain, filled in from reference TRBV7-3 and TRBJ2-2, reads GAGVSQTPSNKVTEKGKYVELRCDPISGHTALYWYRQSLGQGPEFLIYFQGTGAADDSGLPNDRFFAVRPEGSVSTLKIQRTERGDSAVYLCASSEGGAGELFFGEGSRLTVL.

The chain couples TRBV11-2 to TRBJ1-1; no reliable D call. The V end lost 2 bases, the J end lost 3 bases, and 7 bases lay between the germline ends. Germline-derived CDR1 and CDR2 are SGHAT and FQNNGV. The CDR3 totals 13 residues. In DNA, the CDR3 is TGTGCCAGCAGCTTATCGAGTTACACTGAAGCTTTCTTT. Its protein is CASSLSSYTEAFF. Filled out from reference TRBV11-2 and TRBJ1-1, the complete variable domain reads EAGVAQSPRYKIIEKRQSVAFWCNPISGHATLYWYQQILGQGPKLLIQFQNNGVVDDSQLPKDRFSAERLKGVDSTLKIQPAKLEDSAVYLCASSLSSYTEAFFGQGTRLTVV.

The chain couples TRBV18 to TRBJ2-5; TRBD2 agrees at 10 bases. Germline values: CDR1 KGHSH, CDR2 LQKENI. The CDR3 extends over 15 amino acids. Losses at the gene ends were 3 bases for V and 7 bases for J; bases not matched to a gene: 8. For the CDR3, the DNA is TGTGCCAGCTCACCCCTAGCGGGAGAAGGCGGGACCCAGTACTTC. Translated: CASSPLAGEGGTQYF.

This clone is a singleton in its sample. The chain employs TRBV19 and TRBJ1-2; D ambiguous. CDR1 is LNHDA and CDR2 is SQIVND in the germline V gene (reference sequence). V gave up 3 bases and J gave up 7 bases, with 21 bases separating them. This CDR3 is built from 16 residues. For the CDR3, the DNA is TGTGCCAGTAGTATCGACTTTTGGACCGACCGGGGTGGCTACACCTTC. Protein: CASSIDFWTDRGGYTF.

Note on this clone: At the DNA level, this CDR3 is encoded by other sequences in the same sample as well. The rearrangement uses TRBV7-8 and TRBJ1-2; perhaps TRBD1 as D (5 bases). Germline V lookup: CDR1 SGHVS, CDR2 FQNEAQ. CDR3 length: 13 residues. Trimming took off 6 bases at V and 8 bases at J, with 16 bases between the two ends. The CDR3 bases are TGTGCCAGCAGTTACGGGCAAGGGGAAGGCTACACCTTC. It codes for CASSYGQGEGYTF. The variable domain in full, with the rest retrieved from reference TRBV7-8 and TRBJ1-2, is GAGVSQSPRYKVAKRGQDVALRCDPISGHVSLFWYQQALGQGPEFLTYFQNEAQLDKSGLPSDRFFAERPEGSVSTLKIQRTQQEDSAVYLCASSYGQGEGYTFGSGTRLTVV.

The CDR3 here is CAMRRLAEYYEQYF. The CDR3 nucleotides read TGTGCCATGCGCCGTCTAGCGGAATACTACGAGCAGTACTTC. This chain joins TRBV10-3 and TRBJ2-7, with TRBD2 identical over 7 bases. The CDR3 totals 14 residues. Unmatched junction bases numbered 11, after V lost 9 bases and J lost 3 bases. Germline V gene data show CDR1 as ENHRY and CDR2 as SYGVKD.

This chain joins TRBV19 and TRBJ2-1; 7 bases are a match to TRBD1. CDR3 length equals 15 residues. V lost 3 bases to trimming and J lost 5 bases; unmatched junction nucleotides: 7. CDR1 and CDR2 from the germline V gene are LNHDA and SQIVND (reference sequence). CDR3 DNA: TGTGCCAGTAGTATCGACAGGGTTAACAACAATGAGCAGTTCTTC. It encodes CASSIDRVNNNEQFF.

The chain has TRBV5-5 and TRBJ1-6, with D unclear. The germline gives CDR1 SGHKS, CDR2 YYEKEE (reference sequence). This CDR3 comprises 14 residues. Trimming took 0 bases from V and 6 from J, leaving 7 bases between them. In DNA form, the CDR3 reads TGTGCCAGCAGCTTGGGCGGTTCTAATTCACCCCTCCACTTT. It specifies CASSLGGSNSPLHF.

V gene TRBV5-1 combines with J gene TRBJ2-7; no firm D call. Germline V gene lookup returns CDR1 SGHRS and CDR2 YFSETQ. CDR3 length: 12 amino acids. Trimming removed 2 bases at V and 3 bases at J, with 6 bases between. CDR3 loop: CASSLDNYEQYF. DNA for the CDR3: TGCGCCAGCAGCTTAGACAACTACGAGCAGTACTTC.

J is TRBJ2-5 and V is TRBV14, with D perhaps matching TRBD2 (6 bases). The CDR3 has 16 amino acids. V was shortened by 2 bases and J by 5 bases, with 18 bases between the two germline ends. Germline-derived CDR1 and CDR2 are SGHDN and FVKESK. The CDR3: CASSQLLAPRGETQYF. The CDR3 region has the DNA TGTGCCAGCAGCCAACTACTAGCACCCCGAGGGGAGACCCAGTACTTC.

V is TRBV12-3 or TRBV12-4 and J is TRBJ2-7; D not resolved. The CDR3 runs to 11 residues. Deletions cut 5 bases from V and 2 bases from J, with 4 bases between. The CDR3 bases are TGTGCCAGCAGTCCAGCCTACGAGCAGTACTTC. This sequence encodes CASSPAYEQYF.

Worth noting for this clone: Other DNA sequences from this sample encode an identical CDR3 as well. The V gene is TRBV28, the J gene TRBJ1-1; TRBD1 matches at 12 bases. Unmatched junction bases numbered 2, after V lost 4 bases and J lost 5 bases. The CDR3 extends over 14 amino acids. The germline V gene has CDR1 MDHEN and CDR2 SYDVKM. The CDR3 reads CASSSGQGATEAFF. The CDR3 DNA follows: TGTGCCAGCAGTTCGGGACAGGGGGCGACTGAAGCTTTCTTT.

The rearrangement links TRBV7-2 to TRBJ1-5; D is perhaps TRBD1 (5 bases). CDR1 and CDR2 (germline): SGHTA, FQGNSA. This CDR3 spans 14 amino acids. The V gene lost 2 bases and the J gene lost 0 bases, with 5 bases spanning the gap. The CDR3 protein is CASSLQGSNQPQHF. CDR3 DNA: TGTGCCAGCAGCTTACAGGGTAGCAATCAGCCCCAGCATTTT.

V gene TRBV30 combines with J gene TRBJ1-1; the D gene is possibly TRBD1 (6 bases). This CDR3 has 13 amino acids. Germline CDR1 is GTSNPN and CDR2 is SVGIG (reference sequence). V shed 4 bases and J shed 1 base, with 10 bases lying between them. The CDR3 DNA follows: TGTGCCTGGATAGGACAGCGGAACACTGAAGCTTTCTTT. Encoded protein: CAWIGQRNTEAFF.

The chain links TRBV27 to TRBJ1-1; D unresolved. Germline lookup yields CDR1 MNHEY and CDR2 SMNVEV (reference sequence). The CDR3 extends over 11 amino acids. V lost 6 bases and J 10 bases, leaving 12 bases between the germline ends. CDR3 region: CASSEGRRAFF. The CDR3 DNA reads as TGTGCCAGCAGCGAGGGCCGACGAGCTTTCTTT.

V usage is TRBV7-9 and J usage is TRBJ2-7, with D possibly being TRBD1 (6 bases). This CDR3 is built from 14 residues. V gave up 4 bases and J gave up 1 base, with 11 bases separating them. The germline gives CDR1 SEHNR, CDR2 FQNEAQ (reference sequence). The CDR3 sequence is CASSSGTLSYEQYF. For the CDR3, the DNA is TGTGCCAGCAGCTCCGGGACACTTTCCTACGAGCAGTACTTC.

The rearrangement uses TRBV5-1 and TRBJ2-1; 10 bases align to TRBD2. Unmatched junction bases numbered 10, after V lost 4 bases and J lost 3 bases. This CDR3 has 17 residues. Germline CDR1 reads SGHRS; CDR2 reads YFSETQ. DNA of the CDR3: TGCGCCAGCAGCGTCCCTAGCGGGAGTAATATCTACAATGAGCAGTTCTTC. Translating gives CASSVPSGSNIYNEQFF.

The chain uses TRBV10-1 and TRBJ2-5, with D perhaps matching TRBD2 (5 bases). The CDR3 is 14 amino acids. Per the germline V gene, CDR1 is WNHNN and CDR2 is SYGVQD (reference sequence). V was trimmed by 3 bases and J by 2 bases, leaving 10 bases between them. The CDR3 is CASSESGWQETQYF. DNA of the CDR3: TGCGCCAGCAGTGAATCGGGGTGGCAAGAGACCCAGTACTTC.

The CDR3 here is CASSLGLGEYTGELFF. The CDR3 bases are TGTGCCAGCAGCTTGGGTCTTGGGGAGTACACCGGGGAGCTGTTTTTT. J is TRBJ2-2 and V is TRBV5-6; weak D call: TRBD2 (5 bases). This CDR3 is built from 16 residues. Germline-derived CDR1 and CDR2 are SGHDT and YYEEEE. Trimming left V 0 bases short and J 3 bases short, with 12 bases between.

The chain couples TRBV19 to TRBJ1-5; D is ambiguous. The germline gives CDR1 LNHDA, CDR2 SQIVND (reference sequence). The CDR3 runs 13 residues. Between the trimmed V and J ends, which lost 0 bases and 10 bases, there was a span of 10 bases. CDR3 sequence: CASSIDGPAPQHF. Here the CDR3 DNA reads TGTGCCAGTAGTATAGATGGGCCCGCTCCCCAGCATTTT.

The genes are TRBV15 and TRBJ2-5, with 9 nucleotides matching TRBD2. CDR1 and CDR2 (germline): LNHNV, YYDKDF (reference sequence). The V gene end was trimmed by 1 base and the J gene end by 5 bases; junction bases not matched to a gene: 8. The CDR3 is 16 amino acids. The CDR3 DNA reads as TGTGCCACCAGCAGAGGGGCGGGAGGGAGTGGTGAGACCCAGTACTTC. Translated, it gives CATSRGAGGSGETQYF.

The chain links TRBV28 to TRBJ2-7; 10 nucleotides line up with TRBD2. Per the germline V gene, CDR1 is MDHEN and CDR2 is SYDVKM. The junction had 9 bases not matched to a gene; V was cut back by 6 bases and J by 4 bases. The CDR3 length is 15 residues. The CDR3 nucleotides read TGTGCCAGCAGACCTGCTAGCGGGAGTAGGTACGAGCAGTACTTC. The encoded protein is CASRPASGSRYEQYF. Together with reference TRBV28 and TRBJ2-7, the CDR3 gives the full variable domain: DVKVTQSSRYLVKRTGEKVFLECVQDMDHENMFWYRQDPGLGLRLIYFSYDVKMKEKGDIPEGYSVSREKKERFSLILESASTNQTSMYLCASRPASGSRYEQYFGPGTRLTVT.

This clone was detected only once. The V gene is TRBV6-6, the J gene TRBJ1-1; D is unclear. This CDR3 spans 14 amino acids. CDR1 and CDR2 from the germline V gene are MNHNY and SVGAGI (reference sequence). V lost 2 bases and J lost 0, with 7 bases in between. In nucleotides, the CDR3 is TGTGCCAGCAGTTACGAGGGTATGAACACTGAAGCTTTCTTT. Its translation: CASSYEGMNTEAFF.

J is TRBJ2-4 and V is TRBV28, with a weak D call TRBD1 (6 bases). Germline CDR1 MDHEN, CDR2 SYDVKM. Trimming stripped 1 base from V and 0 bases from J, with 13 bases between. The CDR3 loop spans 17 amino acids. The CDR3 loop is CASSLLQRGRAKNIQYF. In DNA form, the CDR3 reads TGTGCCAGCAGTTTATTGCAAAGGGGGAGAGCCAAAAACATTCAGTACTTC.